Included here is one T cell receptor (beta chain) sequence, with context. V trimming: 3 bases; J trimming: 4 bases; junction bases outside the gene matches: 12. Germline loops: CDR1 SGDLS, CDR2 YYNGEE. The CDR3 covers 17 residues. In Seattle, patients joined the study during active infection and were tracked longitudinally. Profiling relied on immunoSEQ multiplex PCR, and the TCRdb table lists in-frame clones only, not all of them. Altogether about 170,000 clones are present, approximately 91% being singletons, with the ten largest covering around 4.8%. The data belong to a study of blood T cell repertoires in COVID-19. For the study at large: Nucleic acid was either cDNA or gDNA, and it came from T cells, B-cell-depleted T cells, or PBMCs.

This sequence was found in a man aged 18 to 30 with COVID-19, enrolled during active disease. Sequenced sample: peripheral blood. The rearrangement joins TRBV9 to TRBJ2-1; 8 nucleotides match TRBD1. The CDR3 DNA sequence: TGTGCCAGCAGCGGACACCAGGGGGACAGGATTTACAATGAGCAGTTCTTC. Residues: CASSGHQGDRIYNEQFF.